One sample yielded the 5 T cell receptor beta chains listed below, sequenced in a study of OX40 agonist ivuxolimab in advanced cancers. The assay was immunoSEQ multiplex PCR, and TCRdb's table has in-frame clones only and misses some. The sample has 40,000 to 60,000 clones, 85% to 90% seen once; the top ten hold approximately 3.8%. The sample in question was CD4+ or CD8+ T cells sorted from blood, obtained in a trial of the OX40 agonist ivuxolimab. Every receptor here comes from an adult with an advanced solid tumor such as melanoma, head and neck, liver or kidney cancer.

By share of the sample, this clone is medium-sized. The CDR3 reads CASSLGTGANTEAFF. The CDR3 region has the DNA TGTGCCAGCAGCCTCGGGACAGGGGCCAACACTGAAGCTTTCTTT. This chain joins TRBV9 and TRBJ1-1; 10 positions match TRBD1. After removal of 4 bases from V and 2 bases from J, the junction contained 5 bases not matched to a gene. Germline V gene sequence: CDR1 SGDLS, CDR2 YYNGEE. The CDR3 totals 15 residues. The whole variable domain, remainder taken from reference TRBV9 and TRBJ1-1, is DSGVTQTPKHLITATGQRVTLRCSPRSGDLSVYWYQQSLDQGLQFLIQYYNGEERAKGNILERFSAQQFPDLHSELNLSSLELGDSALYFCASSLGTGANTEAFFGQGTRLTVV.

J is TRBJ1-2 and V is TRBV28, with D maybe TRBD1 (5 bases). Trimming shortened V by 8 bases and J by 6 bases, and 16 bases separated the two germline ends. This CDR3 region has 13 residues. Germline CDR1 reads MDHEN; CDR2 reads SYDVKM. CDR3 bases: TGTGCCAGCTCCCTAGCAGGGAGGGATGGCTACACCTTC. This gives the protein CASSLAGRDGYTF.

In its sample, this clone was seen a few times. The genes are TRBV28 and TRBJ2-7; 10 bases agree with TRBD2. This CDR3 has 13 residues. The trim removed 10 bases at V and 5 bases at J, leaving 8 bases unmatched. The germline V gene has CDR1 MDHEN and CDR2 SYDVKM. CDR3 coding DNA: TGTGCCACCCGAGCGGGGGGGCCCCACGAGCAGTACTTC. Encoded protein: CATRAGGPHEQYF. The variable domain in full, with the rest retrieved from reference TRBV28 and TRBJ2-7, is DVKVTQSSRYLVKRTGEKVFLECVQDMDHENMFWYRQDPGLGLRLIYFSYDVKMKEKGDIPEGYSVSREKKERFSLILESASTNQTSMYLCATRAGGPHEQYFGPGTRLTVT.

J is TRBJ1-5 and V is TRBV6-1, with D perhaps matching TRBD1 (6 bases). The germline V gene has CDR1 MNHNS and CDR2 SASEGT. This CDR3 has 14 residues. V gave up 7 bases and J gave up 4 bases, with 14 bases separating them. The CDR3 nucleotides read TGTGCCAGCATCGCTGGGGGCGGAAATCAGCCCCAGCATTTT. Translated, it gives CASIAGGGNQPQHF.

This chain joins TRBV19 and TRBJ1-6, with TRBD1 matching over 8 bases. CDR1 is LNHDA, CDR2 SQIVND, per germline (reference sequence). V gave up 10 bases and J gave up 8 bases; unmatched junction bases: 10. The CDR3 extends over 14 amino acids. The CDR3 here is CATQTGAGDSPLHF. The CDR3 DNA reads TGTGCCACCCAGACAGGGGCGGGCGATTCACCCCTCCACTTT.